This TCR beta chain appears in the sequencing data of a study of T-cell reconstitution after alpha-beta-depleted transplantation in children. Trimming pared 4 bases from V and 7 bases from J, leaving 6 bases between. This CDR3 comprises 11 residues. Germline CDR1 reads SGHRS; CDR2 reads YFSETQ. As it was prepared, the TCRbeta library received unique molecular identifiers. TCRdb used MiXCR to reprocess the PCR reads, holding one entry per CDR3 protein. The table shows hundreds of thousands of distinct CDR3 sequences, with roughly 15% occurring only once. The sequenced sample was PBMCs from the stem cell graft donor, obtained from the stem cell graft. The receptor comes from a human donor who donated a stem cell graft to a child with acute myeloid leukemia. The chain links TRBV5-1 to TRBJ1-5; D ambiguous. CDR3 coding DNA: TGCGCCAGCAGCGCCCGACAGCCCCAGCATTTT. It translates to CASSARQPQHF.